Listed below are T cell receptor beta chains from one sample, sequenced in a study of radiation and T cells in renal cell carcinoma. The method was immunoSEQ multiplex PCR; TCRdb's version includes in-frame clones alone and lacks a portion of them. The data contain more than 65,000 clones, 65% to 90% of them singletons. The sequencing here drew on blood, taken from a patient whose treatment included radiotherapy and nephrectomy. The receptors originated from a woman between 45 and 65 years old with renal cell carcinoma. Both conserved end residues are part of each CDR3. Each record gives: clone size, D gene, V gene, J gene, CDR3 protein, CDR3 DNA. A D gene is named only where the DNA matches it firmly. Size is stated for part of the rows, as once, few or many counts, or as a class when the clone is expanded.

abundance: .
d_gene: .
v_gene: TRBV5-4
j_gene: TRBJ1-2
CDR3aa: CASSLATGTYGYTF
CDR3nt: TGTGCCAGCAGCTTGGCCACAGGGACCTATGGCTACACCTTC

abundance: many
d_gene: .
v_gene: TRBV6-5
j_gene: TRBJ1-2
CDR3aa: CASSYPHEGSYGYTF
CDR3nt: TGTGCCAGCAGTTACCCCCACGAGGGCTCCTATGGCTACACCTTC

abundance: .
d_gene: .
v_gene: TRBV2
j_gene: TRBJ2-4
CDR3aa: CASSESGSPRGIQYF
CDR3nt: TGTGCCAGCAGCGAATCCGGGTCCCCCCGGGGCATTCAGTACTTC

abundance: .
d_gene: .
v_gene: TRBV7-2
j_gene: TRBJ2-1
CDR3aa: CASSLSWPDEQFF
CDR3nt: TGTGCCAGCAGCTTATCTTGGCCAGATGAGCAGTTCTTC

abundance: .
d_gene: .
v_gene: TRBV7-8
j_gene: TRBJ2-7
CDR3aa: CASSLIFGDSYEQYF
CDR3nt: TGTGCCAGCAGCTTAATATTTGGAGACTCCTACGAGCAGTACTTC

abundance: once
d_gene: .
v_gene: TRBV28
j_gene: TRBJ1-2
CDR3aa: CASSLTIYGYTF
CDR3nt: TGTGCCAGCAGTTTAACCATATACGGCTACACCTTC

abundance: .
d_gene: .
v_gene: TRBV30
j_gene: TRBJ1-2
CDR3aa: CAWSPGRGGYTF
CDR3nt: TGTGCCTGGAGCCCGGGGAGGGGTGGCTACACCTTC

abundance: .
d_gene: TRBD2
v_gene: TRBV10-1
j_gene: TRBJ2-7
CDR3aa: CANPFRTSGRASSYEQYF
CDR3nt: TGCGCCAACCCCTTCAGGACTAGCGGGAGGGCCTCCTCCTACGAGCAGTACTTC

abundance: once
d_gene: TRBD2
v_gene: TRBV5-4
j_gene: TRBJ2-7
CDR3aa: CASSLQRENHEQYF
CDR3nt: TGTGCCAGCAGCTTGCAGCGGGAGAACCACGAGCAGTACTTC

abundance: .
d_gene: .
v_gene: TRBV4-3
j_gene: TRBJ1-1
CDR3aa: CASSQEPGLLLNTEAFF
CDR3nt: TGCGCCAGCAGCCAAGAACCGGGACTCCTCCTGAACACTGAAGCTTTCTTT

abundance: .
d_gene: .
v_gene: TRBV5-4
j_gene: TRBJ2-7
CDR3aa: CASSLEVKGEQYF
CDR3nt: TGTGCCAGCAGCTTGGAGGTCAAGGGCGAGCAGTACTTC

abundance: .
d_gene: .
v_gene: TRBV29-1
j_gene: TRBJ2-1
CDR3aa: CSVPRVDEQFF
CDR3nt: TGCAGCGTTCCCCGGGTGGATGAGCAGTTCTTC

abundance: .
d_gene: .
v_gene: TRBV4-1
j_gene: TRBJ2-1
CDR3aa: CASSQDLAGSYNEQFF
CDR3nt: TGCGCCAGCAGCCAAGACCTAGCAGGCTCCTACAATGAGCAGTTCTTC

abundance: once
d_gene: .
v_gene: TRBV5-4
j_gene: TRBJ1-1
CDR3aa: CASSLDLQENEAFF
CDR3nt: TGTGCCAGCAGCTTGGATCTACAGGAGAATGAAGCTTTCTTT

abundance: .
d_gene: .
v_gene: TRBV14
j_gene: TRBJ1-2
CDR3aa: CASSQQANYGYTF
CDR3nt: TGTGCCAGCAGCCAGCAAGCTAACTATGGCTACACCTTC

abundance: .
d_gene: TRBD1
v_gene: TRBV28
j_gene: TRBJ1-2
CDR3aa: CASSSGQAYGYTF
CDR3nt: TGTGCCAGCAGTTCGGGACAGGCCTATGGCTACACCTTC

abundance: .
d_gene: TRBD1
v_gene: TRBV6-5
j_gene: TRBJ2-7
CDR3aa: CASTGQGAVNEQYF
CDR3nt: TGTGCCAGCACTGGACAGGGGGCTGTAAACGAGCAGTACTTC

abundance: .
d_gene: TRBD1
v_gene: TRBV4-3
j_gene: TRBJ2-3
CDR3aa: CASSPFATGRDTDTQYF
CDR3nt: TGCGCCAGCAGCCCCTTCGCGACAGGGCGCGACACAGATACGCAGTATTTT

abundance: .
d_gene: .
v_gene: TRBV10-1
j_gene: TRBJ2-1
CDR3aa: CASGPRGEFDEQFF
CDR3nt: TGCGCCAGCGGACCCCGTGGGGAGTTTGATGAGCAGTTCTTC

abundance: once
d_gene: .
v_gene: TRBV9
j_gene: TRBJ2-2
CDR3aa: CASTLGWLTGELFF
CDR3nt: TGTGCCAGCACCCTAGGGTGGCTCACCGGGGAGCTGTTTTTT

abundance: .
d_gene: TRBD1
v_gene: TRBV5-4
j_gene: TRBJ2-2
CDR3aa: CASSSRGRSNTGELFF
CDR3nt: TGTGCCAGCAGCTCCAGGGGGCGGTCGAACACCGGGGAGCTGTTTTTT

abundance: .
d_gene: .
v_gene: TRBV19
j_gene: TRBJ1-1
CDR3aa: CASSTGQNTEAFF
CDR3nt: TGTGCCAGTAGTACCGGGCAGAACACTGAAGCTTTCTTT

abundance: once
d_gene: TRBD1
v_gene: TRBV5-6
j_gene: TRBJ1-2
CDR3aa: CASRIPGTGIGGYTF
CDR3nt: TGTGCCAGCAGAATTCCCGGGACAGGGATCGGTGGCTACACCTTC